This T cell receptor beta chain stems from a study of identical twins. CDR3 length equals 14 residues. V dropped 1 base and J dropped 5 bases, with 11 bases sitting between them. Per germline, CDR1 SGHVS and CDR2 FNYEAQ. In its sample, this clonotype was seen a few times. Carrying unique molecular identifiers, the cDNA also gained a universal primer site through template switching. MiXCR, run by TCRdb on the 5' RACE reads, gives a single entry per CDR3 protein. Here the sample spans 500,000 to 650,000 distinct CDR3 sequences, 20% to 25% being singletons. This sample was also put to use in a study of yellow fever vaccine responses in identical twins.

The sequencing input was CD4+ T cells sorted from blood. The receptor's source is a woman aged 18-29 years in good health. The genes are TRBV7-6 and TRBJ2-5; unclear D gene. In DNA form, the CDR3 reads TGTGCCAGCAGCTTAGGGAGTCCCCCGGAGACCCAGTACTTC. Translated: CASSLGSPPETQYF.